The rows below give T cell receptor beta chains drawn from one sample of a study of monozygotic twins with inflammatory bowel disease. TCRdb re-called the 5' RACE reads and shows each CDR3 protein once, DNA omitted. This listing includes approximately 160,000 distinct CDR3 sequences. The sample consisted of blood. The receptor source for this set is a human donor with ulcerative colitis or Crohn's disease, or a healthy co-twin of an affected twin (not recorded which). Both conserved end residues are part of each CDR3.

>TRBJ1-2|TRBV28
CASSFRSYGYTF
>TRBJ2-2|TRBV18
CASSPRGQVFKNTGELFF
>TRBJ2-5|TRBV10-3
CATATSGGFGETQYF
>TRBJ2-7|TRBV20-1
CSARDRYPGKGSYEQYF
>TRBJ2-1|TRBV9
CASSVGASNEQFF
>TRBJ2-7|TRBV20-1
CSAGDRVTREQYF
>TRBJ1-5|TRBV7-2
CASSLDLQPQHF
>TRBJ2-7|TRBV10-3
CAISEPGQGVTYEQYF
>TRBJ1-6|TRBV9
CASSVKGANSPLHF
>TRBJ2-2|TRBV7-8
CASSLGVRYTGELFF
>TRBJ2-3|TRBV29-1
CSVEAQKPRSTDTQYF
>TRBJ1-1|TRBV12-3/TRBV12-4
CASSLALGGRSEAFF
>TRBJ1-1|TRBV7-9
CASSLEGARAFF